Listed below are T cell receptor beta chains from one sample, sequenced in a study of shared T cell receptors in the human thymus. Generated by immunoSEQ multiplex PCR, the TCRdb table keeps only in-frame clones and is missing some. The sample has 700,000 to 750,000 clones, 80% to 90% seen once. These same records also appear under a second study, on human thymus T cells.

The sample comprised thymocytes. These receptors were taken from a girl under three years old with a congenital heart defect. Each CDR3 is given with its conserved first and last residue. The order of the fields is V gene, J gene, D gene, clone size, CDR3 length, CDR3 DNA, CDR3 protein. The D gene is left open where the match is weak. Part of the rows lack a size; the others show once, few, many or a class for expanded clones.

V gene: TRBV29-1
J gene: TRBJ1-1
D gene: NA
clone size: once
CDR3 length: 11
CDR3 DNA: TGCAGCGTTTTCGAGGCACGGAGGGCTTTCTTT
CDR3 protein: CSVFEARRAFF

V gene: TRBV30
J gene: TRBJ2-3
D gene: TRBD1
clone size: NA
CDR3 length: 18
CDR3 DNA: TGTGCCTGGAGTGTGTCCGTCCCAGGGGGATCTTTCACAGATACGCAGTATTTT
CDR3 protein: CAWSVSVPGGSFTDTQYF

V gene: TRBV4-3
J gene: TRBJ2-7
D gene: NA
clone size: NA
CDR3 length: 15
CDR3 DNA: TGCGCCAGCAGCCAAGATCCCAGGGCGAAAGGCGAGCAGTACTTC
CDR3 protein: CASSQDPRAKGEQYF

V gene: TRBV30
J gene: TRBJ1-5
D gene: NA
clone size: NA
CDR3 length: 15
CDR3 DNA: TGTGCCTGGAAGGACAAGACAGGATTGGGCCAGCCCCAGCATTTT
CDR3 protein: CAWKDKTGLGQPQHF

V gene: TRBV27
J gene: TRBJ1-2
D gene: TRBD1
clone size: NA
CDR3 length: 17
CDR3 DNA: TGTGCCAGCAGTTTTAACCGAGAACAGGGGGCTAACTATGGCTACACCTTC
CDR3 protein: CASSFNREQGANYGYTF

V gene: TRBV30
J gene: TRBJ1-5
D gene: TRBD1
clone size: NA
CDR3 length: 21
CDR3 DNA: TGTGCCTGGAGTGTACGAGGGGGCGCTCATGGCCTGGAAAATAGCAATCAGCCCCAGCATTTT
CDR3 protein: CAWSVRGGAHGLENSNQPQHF

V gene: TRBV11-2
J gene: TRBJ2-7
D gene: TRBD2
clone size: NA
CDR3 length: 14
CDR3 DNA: TGTGCCAGCAGCCCCGGGGGGTCGGTCTACGAGCAGTACTTC
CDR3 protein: CASSPGGSVYEQYF

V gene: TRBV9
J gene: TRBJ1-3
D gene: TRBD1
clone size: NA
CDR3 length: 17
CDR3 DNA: TGTGCCAGCAGCGTACCTAAGGGGGCGCTGGCTGGAAACACCATATATTTT
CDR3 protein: CASSVPKGALAGNTIYF

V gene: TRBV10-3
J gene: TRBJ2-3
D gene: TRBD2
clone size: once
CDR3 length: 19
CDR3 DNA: TGTGCCATCAGTCACCACGGGACTAGCGGGGGGACTAGCACAGATACGCAGTATTTT
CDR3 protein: CAISHHGTSGGTSTDTQYF

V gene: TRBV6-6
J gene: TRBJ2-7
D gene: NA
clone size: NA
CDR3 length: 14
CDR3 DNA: TGTGCCAGCAGTTTTTGGGGCAGGCCCTACGAGCAGTACTTC
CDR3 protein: CASSFWGRPYEQYF

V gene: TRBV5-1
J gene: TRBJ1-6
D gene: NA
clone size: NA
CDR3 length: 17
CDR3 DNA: TGCGCCAGCAGCTCCAGGGACAACAGCTCCTATAATTCACCCCTCCACTTT
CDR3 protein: CASSSRDNSSYNSPLHF

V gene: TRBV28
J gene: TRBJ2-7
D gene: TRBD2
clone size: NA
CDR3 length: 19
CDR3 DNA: TGTGCCAGCAGTTGTTTAGGGACTAGCGAGATACCCAATATCTACGAGCAGTACTTC
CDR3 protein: CASSCLGTSEIPNIYEQYF

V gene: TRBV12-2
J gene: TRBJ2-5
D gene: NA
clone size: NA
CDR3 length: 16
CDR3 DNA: TGTGCAAGTCGCCCAGAGTTTAGTCGCGAGGAAGAGACCCAGTACTTC
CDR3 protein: CASRPEFSREEETQYF

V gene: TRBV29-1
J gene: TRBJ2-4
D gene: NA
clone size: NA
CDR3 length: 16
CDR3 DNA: TGCAGCGTTGAGGCTCTCCCTACAGGGAAGAGGAACATTCAGTACTTC
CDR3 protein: CSVEALPTGKRNIQYF

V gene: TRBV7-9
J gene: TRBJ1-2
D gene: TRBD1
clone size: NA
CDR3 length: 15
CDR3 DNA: TGTGCCAGCAGCTTCTCCGGGACAGGGATAGAGCCCTACACCTTC
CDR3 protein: CASSFSGTGIEPYTF

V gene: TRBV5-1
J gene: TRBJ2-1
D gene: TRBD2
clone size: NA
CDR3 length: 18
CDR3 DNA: TGCGCCAGCAGCTTGGTACTAGCGGGGGGGCCCTATGAGAATGAGCAGTTCTTC
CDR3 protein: CASSLVLAGGPYENEQFF

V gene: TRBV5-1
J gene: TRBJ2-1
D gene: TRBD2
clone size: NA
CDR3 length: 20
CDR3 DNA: TGCGCCAGCAGCTTGGGTTGTATGGGCGGGGGGGTCCTCAGGGGAAATGAGCAGTTCTTC
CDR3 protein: CASSLGCMGGGVLRGNEQFF

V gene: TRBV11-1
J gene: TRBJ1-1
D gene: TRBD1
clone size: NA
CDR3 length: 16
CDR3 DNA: TGTGCCAGCAGCCCCGGGGAAGGGACAGGGGACACTGAAGCTTTCTTT
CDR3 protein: CASSPGEGTGDTEAFF